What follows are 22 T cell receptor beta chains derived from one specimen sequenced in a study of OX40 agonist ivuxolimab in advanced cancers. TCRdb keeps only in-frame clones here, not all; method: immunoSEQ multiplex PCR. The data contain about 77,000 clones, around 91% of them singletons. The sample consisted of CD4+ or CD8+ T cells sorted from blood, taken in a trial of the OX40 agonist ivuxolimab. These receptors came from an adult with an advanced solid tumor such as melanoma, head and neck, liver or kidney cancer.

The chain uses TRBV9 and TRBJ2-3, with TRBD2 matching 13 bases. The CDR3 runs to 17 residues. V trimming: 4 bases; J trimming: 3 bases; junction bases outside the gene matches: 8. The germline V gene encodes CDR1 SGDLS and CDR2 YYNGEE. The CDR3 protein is CASSLTSGGAKTDTQYF. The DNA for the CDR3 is TGTGCCAGCAGCCTCACTAGCGGGGGGGCCAAAACAGATACGCAGTATTTT.

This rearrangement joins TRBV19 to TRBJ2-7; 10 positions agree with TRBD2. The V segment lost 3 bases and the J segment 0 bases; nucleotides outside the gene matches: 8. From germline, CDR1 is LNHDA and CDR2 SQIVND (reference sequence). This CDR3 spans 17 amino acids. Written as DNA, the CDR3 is TGTGCCAGTAGTATGCTAGCGGGGGCCCTGAGCTCCTACGAGCAGTACTTC. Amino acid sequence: CASSMLAGALSSYEQYF.

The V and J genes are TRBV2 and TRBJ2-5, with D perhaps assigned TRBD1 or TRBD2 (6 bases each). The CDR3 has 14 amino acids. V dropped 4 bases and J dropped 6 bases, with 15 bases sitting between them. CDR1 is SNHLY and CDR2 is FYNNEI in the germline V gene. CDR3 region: CASSGGGGGQTQYF. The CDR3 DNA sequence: TGTGCCAGCAGTGGAGGAGGAGGGGGTCAGACCCAGTACTTC.

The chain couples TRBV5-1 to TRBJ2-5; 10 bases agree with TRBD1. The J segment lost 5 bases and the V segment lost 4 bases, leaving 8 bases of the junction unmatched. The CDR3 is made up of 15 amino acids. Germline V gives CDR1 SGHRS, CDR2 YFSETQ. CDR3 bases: TGCGCCAGCAGCGCGGGACAGGGGTACGGGGAGACCCAGTACTTC. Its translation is CASSAGQGYGETQYF.

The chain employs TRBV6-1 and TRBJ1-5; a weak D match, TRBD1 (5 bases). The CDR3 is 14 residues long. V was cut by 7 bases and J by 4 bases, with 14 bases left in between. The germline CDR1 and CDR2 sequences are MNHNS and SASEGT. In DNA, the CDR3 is TGTGCCAGCAATTGGCAGGGACCAAATCAGCCCCAGCATTTT. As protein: CASNWQGPNQPQHF.

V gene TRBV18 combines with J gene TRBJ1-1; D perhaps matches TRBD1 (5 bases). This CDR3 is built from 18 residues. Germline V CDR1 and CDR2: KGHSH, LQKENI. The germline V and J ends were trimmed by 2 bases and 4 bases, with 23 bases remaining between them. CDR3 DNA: TGTGCCAGCTCACCAACCCCACAGGTCCCACCTCTGAGCACTGAAGCTTTCTTT. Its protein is CASSPTPQVPPLSTEAFF.

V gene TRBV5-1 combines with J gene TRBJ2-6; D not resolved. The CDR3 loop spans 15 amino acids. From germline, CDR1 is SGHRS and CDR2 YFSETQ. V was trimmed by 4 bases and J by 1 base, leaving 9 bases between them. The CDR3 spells CASSRTGSGANVLTF. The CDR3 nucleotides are TGCGCCAGCAGCCGAACGGGTTCTGGGGCCAACGTCCTGACTTTC. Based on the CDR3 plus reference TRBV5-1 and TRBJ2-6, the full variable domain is KAGVTQTPRYLIKTRGQQVTLSCSPISGHRSVSWYQQTPGQGLQFLFEYFSETQRNKGNFPGRFSGRQFSNSRSEMNVSTLELGDSALYLCASSRTGSGANVLTFGAGSRLTVL.

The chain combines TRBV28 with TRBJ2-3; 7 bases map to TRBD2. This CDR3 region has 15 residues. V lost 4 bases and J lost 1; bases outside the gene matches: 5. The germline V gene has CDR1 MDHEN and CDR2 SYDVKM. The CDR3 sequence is CASSSAGAGTDTQYF. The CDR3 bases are TGTGCCAGCAGTTCCGCGGGAGCGGGCACAGATACGCAGTATTTT.

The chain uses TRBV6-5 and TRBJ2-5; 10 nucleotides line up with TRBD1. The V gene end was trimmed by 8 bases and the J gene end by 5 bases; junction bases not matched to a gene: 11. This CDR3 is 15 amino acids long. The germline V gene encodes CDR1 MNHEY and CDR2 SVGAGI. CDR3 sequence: CASLDLTGGYETQYF. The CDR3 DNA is TGTGCCAGCCTAGACTTGACAGGGGGCTATGAGACCCAGTACTTC.

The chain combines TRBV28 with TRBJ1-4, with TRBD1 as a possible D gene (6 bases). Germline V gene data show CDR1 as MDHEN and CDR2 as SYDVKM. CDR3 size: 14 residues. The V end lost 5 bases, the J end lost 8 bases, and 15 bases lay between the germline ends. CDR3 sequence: CASSPTGAREKLFF. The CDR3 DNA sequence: TGTGCCAGCAGTCCTACGGGGGCGCGCGAAAAACTGTTTTTT.

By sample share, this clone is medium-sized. The CDR3 DNA follows: TGCAGCGTTGAGTACAATGAGCAGTTCTTC. The encoded protein is CSVEYNEQFF. The V and J genes are TRBV29-1 and TRBJ2-1; D unresolved. The CDR3 loop spans 10 amino acids. V lost 3 bases to trimming and J lost 4 bases, with 1 base between them. CDR1 SQVTM and CDR2 ANQGSEA come from the germline V gene.

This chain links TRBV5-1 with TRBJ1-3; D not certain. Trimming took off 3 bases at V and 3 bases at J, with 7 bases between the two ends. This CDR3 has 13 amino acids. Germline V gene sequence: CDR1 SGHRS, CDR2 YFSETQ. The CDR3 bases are TGCGCCAGCAGCTCAGGCGGTGGAAACACCATATATTTT. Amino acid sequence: CASSSGGGNTIYF. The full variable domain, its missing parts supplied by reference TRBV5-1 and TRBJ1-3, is KAGVTQTPRYLIKTRGQQVTLSCSPISGHRSVSWYQQTPGQGLQFLFEYFSETQRNKGNFPGRFSGRQFSNSRSEMNVSTLELGDSALYLCASSSGGGNTIYFGEGSWLTVV.

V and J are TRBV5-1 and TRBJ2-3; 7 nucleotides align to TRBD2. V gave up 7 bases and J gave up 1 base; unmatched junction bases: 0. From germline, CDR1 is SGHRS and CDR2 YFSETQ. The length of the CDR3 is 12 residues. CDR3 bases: TGCGCCAGCGGGAGGGGCACAGATACGCAGTATTTT. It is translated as CASGRGTDTQYF.

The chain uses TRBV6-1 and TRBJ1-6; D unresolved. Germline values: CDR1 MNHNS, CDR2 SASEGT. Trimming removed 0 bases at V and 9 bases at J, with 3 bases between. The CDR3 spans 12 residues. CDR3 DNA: TGTGCCAGCAGTGAAGCGGGTTCACCCCTCCACTTT. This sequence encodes CASSEAGSPLHF.

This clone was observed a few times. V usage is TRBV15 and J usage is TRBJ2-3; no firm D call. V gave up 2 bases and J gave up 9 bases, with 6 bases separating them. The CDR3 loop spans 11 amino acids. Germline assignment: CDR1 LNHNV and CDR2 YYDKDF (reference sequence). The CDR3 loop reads CATSRRETQYF. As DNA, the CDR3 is TGTGCCACCAGCAGAAGAGAGACGCAGTATTTT.

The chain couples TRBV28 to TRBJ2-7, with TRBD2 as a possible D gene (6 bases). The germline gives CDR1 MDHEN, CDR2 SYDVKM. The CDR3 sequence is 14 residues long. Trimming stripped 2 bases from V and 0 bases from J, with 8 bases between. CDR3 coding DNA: TGTGCCAGCAGTTTAGGGGGACTCTCCTACGAGCAGTACTTC. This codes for CASSLGGLSYEQYF.

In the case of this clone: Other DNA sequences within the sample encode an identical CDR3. The CDR3, as DNA: TGTGCCAGCAGCTTTTCGACAGGGCCCTATGGCTACACCTTC. This gives the protein CASSFSTGPYGYTF. The chain has TRBV7-2 and TRBJ1-2; 7 bases are a match to TRBD1. V lost 3 bases to trimming and J lost 4 bases; unmatched junction nucleotides: 5. This CDR3 is built from 14 residues. Germline V gives CDR1 SGHTA, CDR2 FQGNSA.

This CDR3 is CASKVSGGSGTDTQYF. The CDR3 DNA reads TGTGCCAGTAAGGTCTCCGGCGGGAGTGGCACAGATACGCAGTATTTT. The chain uses TRBV19 and TRBJ2-3, with TRBD2 matching 7 bases. The germline V gene has CDR1 LNHDA and CDR2 SQIVND (reference sequence). CDR3 length equals 16 residues. Trimming cost V 7 bases and J 1 base; bases outside gene matches: 11. Full variable domain (outside the CDR3, taken from reference TRBV19 and TRBJ2-3): DGGITQSPKYLFRKEGQNVTLSCEQNLNHDAMYWYRQDPGQGLRLIYYSQIVNDFQKGDIAEGYSVSREKKESFPLTVTSAQKNPTAFYLCASKVSGGSGTDTQYFGPGTRLTVL.

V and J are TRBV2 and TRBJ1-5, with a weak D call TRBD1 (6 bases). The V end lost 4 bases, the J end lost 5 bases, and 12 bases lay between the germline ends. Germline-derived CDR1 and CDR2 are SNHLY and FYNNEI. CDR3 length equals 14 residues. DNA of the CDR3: TGTGCCAGCAGTGTTGGCAGGGGAGATCAGCCCCAGCATTTT. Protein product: CASSVGRGDQPQHF.

The CDR3 loop reads CASTDRFSSGNTIYF. The CDR3 DNA sequence: TGTGCCAGCACCGACAGGTTCAGCTCTGGAAACACCATATATTTT. The chain is built from TRBV5-6 and TRBJ1-3, with D tentatively TRBD1 (6 bases). Germline V gene lookup returns CDR1 SGHDT and CDR2 YYEEEE. The CDR3 length is 15 residues. V gave up 6 bases and J gave up 0 bases, with 13 bases separating them.

CDR3 region: CASRFGHSPENTIYF. Here the CDR3 DNA reads TGTGCCAGCAGGTTTGGACACTCACCGGAAAACACCATATATTTT. The chain has TRBV5-5 and TRBJ1-3; tentatively, D is TRBD1 (5 bases). The CDR3 spans 15 residues. Trimming stripped 5 bases from V and 6 bases from J, with 18 bases between. Germline V gene sequence: CDR1 SGHKS, CDR2 YYEKEE (reference sequence). The whole variable domain, filled in from reference TRBV5-5 and TRBJ1-3, reads DAGVTQSPTHLIKTRGQQVTLRCSPISGHKSVSWYQQVLGQGPQFIFQYYEKEERGRGNFPDRFSARQFPNYSSELNVNALLLGDSALYLCASRFGHSPENTIYFGEGSWLTVV.

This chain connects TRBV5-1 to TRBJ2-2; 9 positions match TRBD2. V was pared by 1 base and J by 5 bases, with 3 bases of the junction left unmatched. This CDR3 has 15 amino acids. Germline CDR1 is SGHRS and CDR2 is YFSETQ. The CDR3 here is CASSLLAGRTGELFF. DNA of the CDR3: TGCGCCAGCAGCTTGCTAGCGGGACGAACCGGGGAGCTGTTTTTT.